This entry lists 11 T cell receptor beta chains sequenced from one sample in a study of human T cells and chemical hapten exposure. Time point reported: pre-sensitization, week 0. Treatment of the sample: therapeutic diphenylcyclopropenone sensitization with weekly scalp DPC. TCRdb independently ran MiXCR on the RACE reads; one entry per CDR3 protein. The data show about 46,000 distinct CDR3 sequences, with roughly a tenth seen just once and 11% to 15% held by the top ten. The sample consisted of whole blood, taken in connection with sensitization to the hapten diphenylcyclopropenone (DPC). The source is a middle-aged woman with alopecia areata. Some clones in this sample may be carry-over from other donors' samples.

With regard to this clonotype: A much larger clonotype is one base distant, so this may be a read error. This chain uses TRBV11-2 with TRBJ2-1; D is perhaps TRBD2 (7 bases). The CDR3 spans 16 residues. The V gene lost 7 bases and the J gene lost 9 bases, with 25 bases spanning the gap. The germline CDR1 and CDR2 sequences are SGHAT and FQNNGV. CDR3 residues: CASNPIPIRGGIEQFF. The CDR3 region has the DNA TGTGCCAGCAACCCAATACCCATTAGGGGGGGTATTGAGCAGTTCTTC.

The rearrangement joins TRBV4-2 to TRBJ2-1, with 7 bases fitting TRBD1. Germline CDR1 is LGHNA and CDR2 is YNFKEQ. J lost 6 bases, V lost 4 bases, and 9 bases had no gene match. This CDR3 has 15 residues. The CDR3 sequence is CASSLSRGQGNEQFF. The CDR3 bases are TGTGCCAGCAGCCTTTCTAGGGGGCAGGGCAATGAGCAGTTCTTC.

Many counts were recorded for this clonotype. The gene calls are TRBV3-1 and TRBJ1-1, with 8 bases matching TRBD1. CDR3 length equals 16 residues. V lost 0 bases and J lost 5; bases outside the gene matches: 8. Germline lookup yields CDR1 LGHDT and CDR2 YNNKEL (reference sequence). This CDR3 reads CASSQDSGTGSTEAFF. CDR3 nucleotide sequence: TGTGCCAGCAGCCAAGATTCCGGGACAGGTTCGACTGAAGCTTTCTTT.

V gene TRBV9 combines with J gene TRBJ2-2, with D hard to call. CDR1 is SGDLS and CDR2 is YYNGEE in the germline V gene. The CDR3 sequence is 13 residues long. The V gene lost 2 bases and the J gene lost 4 bases, with 6 bases spanning the gap. As DNA, the CDR3 is TGTGCCAGCAGCGTCTCAGTCACCGGGGAGCTGTTTTTT. It encodes CASSVSVTGELFF.

This clonotype was detected ten times or more. This rearrangement joins TRBV4-2 to TRBJ2-3, with 8 positions matching TRBD2. Per germline, CDR1 LGHNA and CDR2 YNFKEQ. V lost 8 bases to trimming and J lost 4 bases; unmatched junction nucleotides: 8. This CDR3 contains 14 residues. The CDR3 DNA sequence: TGTGCCAGCCGCTTAGCGGGGTCGGCAGATACGCAGTATTTT. Residues: CASRLAGSADTQYF.

The J gene is TRBJ2-3, the V gene TRBV7-2; 8 bases are a match to TRBD2. The V segment lost 3 bases and the J segment 3 bases; nucleotides outside the gene matches: 8. The CDR3 sequence is 16 residues long. Germline V gene sequence: CDR1 SGHTA, CDR2 FQGNSA. The CDR3 region has the DNA TGTGCCAGCAGCTTTGGTTTACTAGCGGATACAGATACGCAGTATTTT. Its protein product is CASSFGLLADTDTQYF.

This clonotype has a count of ten or more. This CDR3 is CASSRGSGGNTIYF. CDR3 in DNA: TGTGCCAGCAGTAGGGGATCTGGCGGAAACACCATATATTTT. The chain joins TRBV6-5 to TRBJ1-3; tentative D call: TRBD1 (5 bases). The CDR3 is made up of 14 amino acids. Germline CDR1 MNHEY, CDR2 SVGAGI. V gave up 5 bases and J gave up 4 bases, with 12 bases separating them.

This clonotype was observed at least ten times. The chain combines TRBV24-1 with TRBJ1-5; a weak D match, TRBD1 (6 bases). V lost 6 bases to trimming and J lost 5 bases, with 22 bases between them. CDR3 size: 17 residues. Germline loops: CDR1 KGHDR, CDR2 SFDVKD. The CDR3 region is CATSYCPVTGMDQPQHF. In DNA, the CDR3 is TGTGCCACCAGTTATTGTCCGGTAACAGGGATGGATCAGCCCCAGCATTTT.

This rearrangement joins TRBV28 to TRBJ2-2, with 11 nucleotides matching TRBD2. Per germline, CDR1 MDHEN and CDR2 SYDVKM. This CDR3 is 16 amino acids long. V lost 4 bases, J lost 5 bases, and 6 bases stayed unmatched. The CDR3 reads CASSSGASGRTGELFF. As DNA, the CDR3 is TGTGCCAGCAGTTCTGGGGCTAGCGGGAGGACCGGGGAGCTGTTTTTT.

The rearrangement links TRBV2 to TRBJ1-3; maybe TRBD1 (6 bases). With 0 bases removed from V and 0 bases from J, the gap between germline ends came to 12 bases. The CDR3 length is 17 residues. From germline, CDR1 is SNHLY and CDR2 FYNNEI. Here the CDR3 DNA reads TGTGCCAGCAGTGAAGCGTGGGGGACACACTCTGGAAACACCATATATTTT. Encoded protein: CASSEAWGTHSGNTIYF.

This chain links TRBV4-1 with TRBJ1-2; D is undetermined. The length of the CDR3 is 16 residues. Trimming cost V 2 bases and J 2 bases, with 15 bases left between them. Per germline, CDR1 MGHRA and CDR2 YSYEKL. The CDR3 nucleotides are TGCGCCAGCAGCCAAAGGGCCCGGGAGGCCAACTATGGCTACACCTTC. It is translated as CASSQRAREANYGYTF.